The 19 T cell receptor beta chains presented below share a single source sample, sequenced in a study of blood T cell repertoires in COVID-19. Sequencing was performed with immunoSEQ multiplex PCR; in TCRdb, only in-frame clones are kept and a portion is missing. The sample contains around 70,000 clones, nearly 80% of which appear only once. Sequencing used peripheral blood. The receptors come from a human donor in a cohort sampled during active COVID-19.

In the case of this clone: The junction departs from germline at one end; a sequencing error may be responsible. The chain has TRBV7-2 and TRBJ2-1, with D possibly matching TRBD2 (6 bases). Per the germline V gene, CDR1 is SGHTA and CDR2 is FQGNSA. CDR3 length: 15 residues. Written as DNA, the CDR3 is TGTGCCAGCAGCTTACCTCGGGGGATCTACAGTGAGCAGTTCTTC. It is translated as CASSLPRGIYSEQFF.

This chain joins TRBV18 and TRBJ2-3; unclear D gene. The CDR3 has 14 residues. Germline assignment: CDR1 KGHSH and CDR2 LQKENI. Trimming left V 2 bases short and J 0 bases short, with 6 bases between. CDR3 sequence: CASSPTPSTDTQYF. Written as DNA, the CDR3 is TGTGCCAGCTCACCAACTCCTAGCACAGATACGCAGTATTTT.

The V and J genes are TRBV7-9 and TRBJ2-7, with D perhaps TRBD1 (6 bases). This CDR3 is 14 amino acids long. Trimming took 4 bases from V and 7 from J, leaving 17 bases between them. The germline gives CDR1 SEHNR, CDR2 FQNEAQ (reference sequence). CDR3 in amino acids: CASSSEGQGGEQYV. The CDR3 bases are TGTGCCAGCAGCTCCGAGGGACAAGGCGGGGAGCAGTACGTC.

V and J are TRBV5-1 and TRBJ2-1; 9 nucleotides line up with TRBD2. Germline V gene sequence: CDR1 SGHRS, CDR2 YFSETQ. V was clipped by 3 bases and J by 0 bases; unmatched bases: 1. The CDR3 is 15 amino acids. This CDR3 reads CASSYSGSSYNEQFF. In nucleotides, the CDR3 is TGCGCCAGCAGCTATAGCGGGAGCTCCTACAATGAGCAGTTCTTC.

This chain joins TRBV6-5 and TRBJ1-2; possible D gene TRBD1, 6 bases. Per the germline V gene, CDR1 is MNHEY and CDR2 is SVGAGI. V dropped 2 bases and J dropped 2 bases, with 12 bases sitting between them. The CDR3 consists of 15 residues. The DNA of the CDR3 is TGTGCCAGCAGTTACGATACTAGGGGGAACTATGGCTACACCTTC. Protein: CASSYDTRGNYGYTF.

V usage is TRBV28 and J usage is TRBJ2-6; 7 positions match TRBD1. Germline CDR1 and CDR2: MDHEN and SYDVKM. CDR3 length equals 16 residues. With 5 bases clipped from V and 1 base from J, the junction kept 5 bases outside the gene matches. The CDR3 DNA reads TGTGCCAGCAGTCTACAGGGACAGTCTGGGGCCAACGTCCTGACTTTC. This gives the protein CASSLQGQSGANVLTF.

This clone was observed a few times. The rearrangement links TRBV27 to TRBJ1-1; 8 nucleotides line up with TRBD1. The CDR3 extends over 15 amino acids. The germline V gene encodes CDR1 MNHEY and CDR2 SMNVEV (reference sequence). The J segment lost 4 bases and the V segment lost 5 bases, leaving 9 bases of the junction unmatched. The CDR3 DNA reads as TGTGCCAGCAGTCGAACAGGGGGAATGGGCACTGAAGCTTTCTTT. This translates into CASSRTGGMGTEAFF.

J is TRBJ1-2 and V is TRBV6-6; weak D call: TRBD1 (6 bases). The CDR3 consists of 16 residues. Looked up from germline, CDR1 is MNHNY and CDR2 is SVGAGI (reference sequence). The V end lost 3 bases, the J end lost 6 bases, and 20 bases lay between the germline ends. DNA of the CDR3: TGTGCCAGCAGTTATGGTCGGGACAAGGGGTCCGATGGCTACACCTTC. Translation gives CASSYGRDKGSDGYTF.

The chain carries TRBV9 and TRBJ1-3, with 7 positions matching TRBD1. The CDR3 has 15 amino acids. Germline trimming cut 3 bases from V and 8 bases from J; bases unmatched to any gene: 11. Germline values: CDR1 SGDLS, CDR2 YYNGEE. The CDR3 DNA reads TGTGCCAGCAGCGAGATAAGACAGGGAGAAGACACCATATATTTT. Its translation: CASSEIRQGEDTIYF.

The chain couples TRBV5-1 to TRBJ2-1; tentative D call: TRBD2 (6 bases). Germline CDR1 SGHRS, CDR2 YFSETQ. The CDR3 has 13 amino acids. V lost 4 bases, J lost 5 bases, and 10 bases lay in between. The CDR3 region has the DNA TGCGCCAGCAGCGTCGGCGGGGACAATGAGCAGTTCTTC. It is translated as CASSVGGDNEQFF. Together with reference TRBV5-1 and TRBJ2-1, the CDR3 gives the full variable domain: KAGVTQTPRYLIKTRGQQVTLSCSPISGHRSVSWYQQTPGQGLQFLFEYFSETQRNKGNFPGRFSGRQFSNSRSEMNVSTLELGDSALYLCASSVGGDNEQFFGPGTRLTVL.

This chain uses TRBV5-6 with TRBJ1-2, with D perhaps matching TRBD1 (5 bases). CDR3 length: 13 residues. Germline V gene sequence: CDR1 SGHDT, CDR2 YYEEEE. The V and J ends lost 4 bases and 6 bases respectively, with 13 bases between them. The CDR3 DNA follows: TGTGCCAGCAGCCCGCCTCGACAGAATGGCTACACCTTC. Its protein is CASSPPRQNGYTF.

The rearrangement uses TRBV10-3 and TRBJ2-7; 7 bases map to TRBD2. V shed 10 bases, J shed 3 bases, and the junction held 12 bases outside the gene matches. The CDR3 spans 14 residues. From germline, CDR1 is ENHRY and CDR2 SYGVKD. The CDR3 protein is CANSPGGGYYEQYF. CDR3 coding DNA: TGTGCCAACTCCCCTGGCGGGGGATACTACGAGCAGTACTTC.

V and J are TRBV7-9 and TRBJ2-3, with 10 positions matching TRBD1. The J segment lost 3 bases and the V segment lost 5 bases, leaving 11 bases of the junction unmatched. The CDR3 runs 17 residues. Per the germline V gene, CDR1 is SEHNR and CDR2 is FQNEAQ (reference sequence). The CDR3 sequence: CASSPPPGQGRTDTQYF. CDR3 sequence (DNA): TGTGCCAGCAGCCCGCCGCCGGGACAGGGGAGGACAGATACGCAGTATTTT.

The chain uses TRBV11-2 and TRBJ1-1; 9 bases match TRBD1. CDR1 and CDR2 (germline): SGHAT, FQNNGV. The CDR3 covers 18 residues. V lost 5 bases, J lost 1 base, and 14 bases stayed unmatched. The CDR3 coding sequence is TGTGCCAGCAGCCCAAGCGCGGGACAGGGCACTGAGAACACTGAAGCTTTCTTT. Residues: CASSPSAGQGTENTEAFF.

This clone appeared a single time. In DNA form, the CDR3 reads TGTGCCAGCACCCCGATTGGGAGGGGTGACGCGAACACCGGGGAGCTGTTTTTT. Residues: CASTPIGRGDANTGELFF. The chain combines TRBV11-2 with TRBJ2-2; TRBD2 matches at 7 bases. Per germline, CDR1 SGHAT and CDR2 FQNNGV. CDR3 length: 18 residues. After removal of 7 bases from V and 0 bases from J, the junction contained 14 bases not matched to a gene.

The chain uses TRBV12-3 or TRBV12-4 and TRBJ2-5; 8 nucleotides line up with TRBD1. This CDR3 comprises 12 residues. With V trimmed by 5 bases and J by 4 bases, 0 bases remained unmatched. The CDR3 spells CASSDRGETQYF. The CDR3 nucleotides are TGTGCCAGCAGTGACAGGGGAGAGACCCAGTACTTC.

CDR3 amino acids: CASSQGFANTGELFF. Here the CDR3 DNA reads TGTGCCAGCAGCCAGGGATTTGCGAACACCGGGGAGCTGTTTTTT. The V call is TRBV6-5, the J call TRBJ2-2; D possibly corresponds to TRBD1 (5 bases). The CDR3 loop spans 15 amino acids. V was clipped by 6 bases and J by 0 bases, with 11 bases between them. Germline CDR1 MNHEY, CDR2 SVGAGI.

V and J are TRBV30 and TRBJ1-3, with TRBD1 as a possible D gene (6 bases). CDR1 and CDR2 (germline): GTSNPN, SVGIG (reference sequence). The CDR3 runs to 14 residues. V was trimmed by 4 bases and J by 0 bases, leaving 10 bases between them. CDR3 amino acids: CAWTVQGSGNTIYF. CDR3 bases: TGTGCCTGGACCGTACAGGGCTCTGGAAACACCATATATTTT.

This rearrangement joins TRBV7-2 to TRBJ2-2; 9 nucleotides agree with TRBD2. The CDR3 loop spans 15 amino acids. Germline V gene data show CDR1 as SGHTA and CDR2 as FQGNSA. The V gene end was trimmed by 6 bases and the J gene end by 1 base; junction bases not matched to a gene: 3. The CDR3, as DNA: TGTGCCAGCAGTCTTAGCGGGGGGAACACCGGGGAGCTGTTTTTT. Amino acids: CASSLSGGNTGELFF.